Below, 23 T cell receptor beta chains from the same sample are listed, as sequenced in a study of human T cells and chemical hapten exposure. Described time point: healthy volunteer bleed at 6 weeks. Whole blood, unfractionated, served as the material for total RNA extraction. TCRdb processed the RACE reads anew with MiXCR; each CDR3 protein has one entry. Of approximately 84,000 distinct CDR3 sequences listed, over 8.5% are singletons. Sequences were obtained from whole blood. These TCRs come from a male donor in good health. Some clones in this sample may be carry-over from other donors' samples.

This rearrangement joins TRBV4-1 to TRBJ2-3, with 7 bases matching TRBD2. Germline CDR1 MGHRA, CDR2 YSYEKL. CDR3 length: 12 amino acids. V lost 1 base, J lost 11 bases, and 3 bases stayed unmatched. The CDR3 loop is CASSQGPGGQYF. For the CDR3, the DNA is TGCGCCAGCAGCCAAGGCCCGGGGGGGCAGTATTTT.

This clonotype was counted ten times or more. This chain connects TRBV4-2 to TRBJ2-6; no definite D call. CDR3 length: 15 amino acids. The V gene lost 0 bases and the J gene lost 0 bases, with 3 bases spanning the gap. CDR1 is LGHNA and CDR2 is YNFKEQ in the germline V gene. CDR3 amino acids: CASSQDNSGANVLTF. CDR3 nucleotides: TGTGCCAGCAGCCAAGACAACTCTGGGGCCAACGTCCTGACTTTC.

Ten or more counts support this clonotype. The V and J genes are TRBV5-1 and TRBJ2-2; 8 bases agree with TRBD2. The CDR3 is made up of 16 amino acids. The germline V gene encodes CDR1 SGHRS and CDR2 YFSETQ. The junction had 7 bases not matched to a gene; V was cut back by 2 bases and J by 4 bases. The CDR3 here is CASSLFSGTPTGELFF. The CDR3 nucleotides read TGCGCCAGCAGCTTATTTAGCGGGACCCCCACCGGGGAGCTGTTTTTT.

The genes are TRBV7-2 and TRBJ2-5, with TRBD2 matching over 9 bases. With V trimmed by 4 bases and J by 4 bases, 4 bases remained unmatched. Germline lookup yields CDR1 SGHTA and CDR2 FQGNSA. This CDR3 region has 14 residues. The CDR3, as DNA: TGTGCCAGCAGCTCCTTAGCGGGAGCAGAGACCCAGTACTTC. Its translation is CASSSLAGAETQYF.

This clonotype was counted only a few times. The CDR3 nucleotides are TGTGCCAGCGGCCTAGCGGAGAATCAGCCCCAGCATTTT. Protein sequence: CASGLAENQPQHF. This chain uses TRBV12-3 or TRBV12-4 with TRBJ1-5, with D unclear. Trimming cost V 8 bases and J 4 bases, with 12 bases left between them. The CDR3 totals 13 residues.

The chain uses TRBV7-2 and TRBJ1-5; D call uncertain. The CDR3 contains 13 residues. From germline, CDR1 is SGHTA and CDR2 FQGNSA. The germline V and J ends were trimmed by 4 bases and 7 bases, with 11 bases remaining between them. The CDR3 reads CASSSWADQPQHF. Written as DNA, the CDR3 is TGTGCCAGCAGCTCCTGGGCGGACCAGCCCCAGCATTTT.

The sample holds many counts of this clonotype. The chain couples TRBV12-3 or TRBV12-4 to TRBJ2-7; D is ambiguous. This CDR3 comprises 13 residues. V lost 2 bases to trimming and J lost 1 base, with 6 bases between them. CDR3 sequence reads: CASSLSVSYEQYF. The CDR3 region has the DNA TGTGCCAGCAGTTTAAGCGTTTCCTACGAGCAGTACTTC.

The CDR3, as DNA: TGCAGTGCTGGCGGGACTAGAGGTTTGAATGAGCAGTTCTTC. Protein sequence: CSAGGTRGLNEQFF. The chain recombines TRBV20-1 with TRBJ2-1, with 8 bases aligning to TRBD2. Germline assignment: CDR1 DFQATT and CDR2 SNEGSKA (reference sequence). This CDR3 is 14 amino acids long. J gave up 7 bases and V 5 bases, and 10 bases lay outside the gene matches.

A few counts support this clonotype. CDR3 residues: CASRQTGLTYEQYF. CDR3 DNA: TGTGCCAGCAGACAAACAGGGTTGACCTACGAGCAGTACTTC. The chain combines TRBV6-5 with TRBJ2-7; tentative D call: TRBD1 (6 bases). Germline-derived CDR1 and CDR2 are MNHEY and SVGAGI. The CDR3 is 14 residues long. Trimming took 6 bases from V and 2 from J, leaving 14 bases between them.

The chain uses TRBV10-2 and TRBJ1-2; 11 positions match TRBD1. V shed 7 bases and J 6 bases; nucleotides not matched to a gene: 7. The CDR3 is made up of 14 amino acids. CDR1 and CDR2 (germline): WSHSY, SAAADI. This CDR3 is CASITPGQGDGYTF. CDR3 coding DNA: TGCGCCAGCATTACGCCGGGACAGGGGGATGGCTACACCTTC.

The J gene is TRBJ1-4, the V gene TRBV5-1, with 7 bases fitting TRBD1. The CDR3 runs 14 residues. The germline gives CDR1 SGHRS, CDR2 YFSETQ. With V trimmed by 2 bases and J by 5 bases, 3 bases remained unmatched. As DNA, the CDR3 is TGCGCCAGCAGCTTAAGGGGGCAGAATGAAAAACTGTTTTTT. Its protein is CASSLRGQNEKLFF.

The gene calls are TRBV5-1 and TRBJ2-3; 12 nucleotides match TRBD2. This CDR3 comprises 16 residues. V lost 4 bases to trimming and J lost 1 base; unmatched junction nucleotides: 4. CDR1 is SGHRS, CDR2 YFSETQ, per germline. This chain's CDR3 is CASSRRTSGGTDTQYF. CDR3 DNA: TGCGCCAGCAGCCGCCGGACTAGCGGGGGCACAGATACGCAGTATTTT.

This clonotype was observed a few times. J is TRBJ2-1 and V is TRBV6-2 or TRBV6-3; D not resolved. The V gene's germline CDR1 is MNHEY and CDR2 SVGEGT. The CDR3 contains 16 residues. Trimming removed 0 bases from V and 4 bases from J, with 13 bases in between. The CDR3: CASSYSSWGGYNEQFF. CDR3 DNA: TGTGCCAGCAGTTACTCGAGCTGGGGTGGATACAATGAGCAGTTCTTC.

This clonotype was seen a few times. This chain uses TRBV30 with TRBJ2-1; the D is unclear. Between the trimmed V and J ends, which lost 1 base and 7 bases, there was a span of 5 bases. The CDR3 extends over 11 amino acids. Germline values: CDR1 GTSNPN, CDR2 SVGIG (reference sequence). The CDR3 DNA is TGTGCCTGGAGTGACAGTAATGAGCAGTTCTTC. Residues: CAWSDSNEQFF.

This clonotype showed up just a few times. CDR3 in DNA: TGTGCCAGCTCACCAGGTACTAACTATGGCTACACCTTC. This encodes CASSPGTNYGYTF. This chain joins TRBV18 and TRBJ1-2, with unresolved D. Trimming pared 2 bases from V and 0 bases from J, leaving 4 bases between. The CDR3 is made up of 13 amino acids. Germline CDR1 and CDR2: KGHSH and LQKENI.

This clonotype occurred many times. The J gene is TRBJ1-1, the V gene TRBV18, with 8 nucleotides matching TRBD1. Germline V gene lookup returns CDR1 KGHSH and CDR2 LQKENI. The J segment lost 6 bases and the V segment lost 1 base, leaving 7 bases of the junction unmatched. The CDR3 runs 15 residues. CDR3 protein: CASSPLSRGQSEAFF. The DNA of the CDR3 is TGTGCCAGCTCACCACTGTCCAGGGGGCAGTCTGAAGCTTTCTTT.

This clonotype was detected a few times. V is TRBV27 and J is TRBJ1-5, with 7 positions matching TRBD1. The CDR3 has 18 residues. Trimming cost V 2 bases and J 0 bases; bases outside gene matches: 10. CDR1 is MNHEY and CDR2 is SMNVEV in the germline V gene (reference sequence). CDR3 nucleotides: TGTGCCAGCAGTTTAGTACAGGGGTACCCTTATAGCAATCAGCCCCAGCATTTT. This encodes CASSLVQGYPYSNQPQHF.

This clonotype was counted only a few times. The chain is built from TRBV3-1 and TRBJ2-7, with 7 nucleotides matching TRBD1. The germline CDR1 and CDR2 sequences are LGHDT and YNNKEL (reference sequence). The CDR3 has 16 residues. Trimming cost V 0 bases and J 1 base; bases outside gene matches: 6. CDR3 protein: CASSQDPGTVSYEQYF. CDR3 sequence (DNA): TGTGCCAGCAGCCAAGACCCTGGGACAGTTTCCTACGAGCAGTACTTC.

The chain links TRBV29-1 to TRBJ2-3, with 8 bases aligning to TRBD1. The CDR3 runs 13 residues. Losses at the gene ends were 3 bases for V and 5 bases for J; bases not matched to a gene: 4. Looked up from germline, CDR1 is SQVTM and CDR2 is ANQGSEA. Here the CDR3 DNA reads TGCAGCGTTGAGCAGGGGGCCCAAGATACGCAGTATTTT. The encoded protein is CSVEQGAQDTQYF.

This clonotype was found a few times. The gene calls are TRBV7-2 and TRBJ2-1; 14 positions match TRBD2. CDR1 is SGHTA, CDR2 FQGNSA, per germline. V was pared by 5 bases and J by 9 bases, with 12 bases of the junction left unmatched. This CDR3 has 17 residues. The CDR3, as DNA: TGTGCCAGCAGCCCCCGGACCGGGACTAGCGGGGGAGGTGAGCAGTTCTTC. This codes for CASSPRTGTSGGGEQFF.

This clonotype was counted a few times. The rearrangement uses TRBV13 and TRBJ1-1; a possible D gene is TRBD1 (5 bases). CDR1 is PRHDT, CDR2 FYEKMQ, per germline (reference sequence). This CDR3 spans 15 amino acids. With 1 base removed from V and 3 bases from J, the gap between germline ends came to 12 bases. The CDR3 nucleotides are TGTGCCAGCAGCTTAGTCGGGGGGTGGGACACTGAAGCTTTCTTT. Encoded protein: CASSLVGGWDTEAFF.

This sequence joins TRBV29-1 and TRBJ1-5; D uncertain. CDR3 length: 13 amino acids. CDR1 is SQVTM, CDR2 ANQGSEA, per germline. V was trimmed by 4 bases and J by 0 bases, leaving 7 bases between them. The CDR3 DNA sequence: TGCAGCGTTGGAGACGGTAGCAATCAGCCCCAGCATTTT. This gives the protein CSVGDGSNQPQHF.

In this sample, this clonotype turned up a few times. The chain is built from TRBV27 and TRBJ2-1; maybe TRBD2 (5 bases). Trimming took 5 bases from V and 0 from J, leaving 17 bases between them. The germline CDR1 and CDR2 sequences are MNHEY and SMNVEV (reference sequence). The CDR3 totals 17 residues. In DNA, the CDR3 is TGTGCCAGCAGTCGATTTTCGGGGTCAGCCTCCTACAATGAGCAGTTCTTC. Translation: CASSRFSGSASYNEQFF.